This paragraph covers one TCR beta chain sequence. The data belong to a study of cytomegalovirus exposure and HLA in healthy donors. Amplification used 60 Vbeta primers and 13 Jbeta primers. Only in-frame clones appear in the TCRdb table, and some are missing; sequencing was by immunoSEQ multiplex PCR. The profile shows 85,000 to 100,000 clones, around 74% of them singletons. Germline values: CDR1 SGHAT, CDR2 FQNNGV. Trimming took 0 bases from V and 1 from J, leaving 8 bases between them. This CDR3 is built from 15 residues. The receptor was derived from a middle-aged man in good health and CMV-seropositive. The rearrangement uses TRBV11-2 and TRBJ2-3; no definite D call. Sequenced material: PBMCs. CDR3 in DNA: TGTGCCAGCAGCTTAGATAAACAGCGCACAGATACGCAGTATTTT. It yields the protein CASSLDKQRTDTQYF.